This entry concerns a single T cell receptor (beta chain). Germline V gene data show CDR1 as SGHVS and CDR2 as FQNEAQ. This CDR3 contains 16 residues. After removal of 5 bases from V and 4 bases from J, the junction contained 12 bases not matched to a gene. TCRdb's table, derived via immunoSEQ multiplex PCR, lists solely in-frame clones and lacks some. The profile shows around 150,000 clones, about 83% of them singletons. Clinical histories supplied by participants themselves formed the basis of cohort assignment. The data belong to a study of blood T cell repertoires in COVID-19. Background on the study: Acute-phase and convalescent COVID-19 samples originated in the United States, Italy and Spain.

The rearrangement uses TRBV7-8 and TRBJ1-1, with TRBD1 matching 8 bases. This clonotype was obtained from a woman aged 45-60 years with acute COVID-19. Source material: PBMCs or T cells enriched from blood (not recorded which). CDR3 loop: CASSSNPGGLITEAFF. Here the CDR3 DNA reads TGTGCCAGCAGCAGCAACCCAGGGGGCTTGATCACTGAAGCTTTCTTT.